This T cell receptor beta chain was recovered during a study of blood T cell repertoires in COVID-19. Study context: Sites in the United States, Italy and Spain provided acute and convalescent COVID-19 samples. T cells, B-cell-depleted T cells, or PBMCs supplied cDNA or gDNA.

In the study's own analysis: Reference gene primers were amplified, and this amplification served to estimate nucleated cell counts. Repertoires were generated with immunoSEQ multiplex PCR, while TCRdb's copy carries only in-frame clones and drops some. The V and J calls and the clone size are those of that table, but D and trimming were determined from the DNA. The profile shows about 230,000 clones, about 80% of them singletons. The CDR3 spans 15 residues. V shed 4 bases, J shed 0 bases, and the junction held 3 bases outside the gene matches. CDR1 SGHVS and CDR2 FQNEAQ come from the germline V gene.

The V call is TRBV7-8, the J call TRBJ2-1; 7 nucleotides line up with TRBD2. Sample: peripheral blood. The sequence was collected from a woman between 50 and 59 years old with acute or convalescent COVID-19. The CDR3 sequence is CASSYSGSSYNEQFF. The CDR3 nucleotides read TGTGCCAGCAGCTATAGCGGGTCCTCCTACAATGAGCAGTTCTTC.